One T cell receptor (beta chain) is described in this entry. V shed 3 bases and J 4 bases; nucleotides not matched to a gene: 8. CDR3 length: 15 residues. Germline CDR1 and CDR2: KGHSH and LQKENI. Using immunoSEQ multiplex PCR, the repertoire was profiled, and TCRdb retains in-frame clones only, with some absent. The sample holds about 70,000 clones, around four fifths seen once. This entry belongs to a study of PD-L1 blockade in urothelial cancer. Study-level information: The patients had undergone anywhere from 0 to 3 prior chemotherapy regimens. When blood samples were assessed, the median T cell count was 141,255.

This material consisted of PBMCs, taken around atezolizumab (anti-PD-L1) treatment. The chain carries TRBV18 and TRBJ2-5; 7 nucleotides agree with TRBD1. This receptor was taken from a man between 65 and 85 years old with urothelial cancer. The DNA of the CDR3 is TGTGCCAGCTCACCGACAGGGCCCGTATCAGAGACCCAGTACTTC. This sequence encodes CASSPTGPVSETQYF. The variable domain in full, completed from reference TRBV18 and TRBJ2-5, reads NAGVMQNPRHLVRRRGQEARLRCSPMKGHSHVYWYRQLPEEGLKFMVYLQKENIIDESGMPKERFSAEFPKEGPSILRIQQVVRGDSAAYFCASSPTGPVSETQYFGPGTRLLVL.